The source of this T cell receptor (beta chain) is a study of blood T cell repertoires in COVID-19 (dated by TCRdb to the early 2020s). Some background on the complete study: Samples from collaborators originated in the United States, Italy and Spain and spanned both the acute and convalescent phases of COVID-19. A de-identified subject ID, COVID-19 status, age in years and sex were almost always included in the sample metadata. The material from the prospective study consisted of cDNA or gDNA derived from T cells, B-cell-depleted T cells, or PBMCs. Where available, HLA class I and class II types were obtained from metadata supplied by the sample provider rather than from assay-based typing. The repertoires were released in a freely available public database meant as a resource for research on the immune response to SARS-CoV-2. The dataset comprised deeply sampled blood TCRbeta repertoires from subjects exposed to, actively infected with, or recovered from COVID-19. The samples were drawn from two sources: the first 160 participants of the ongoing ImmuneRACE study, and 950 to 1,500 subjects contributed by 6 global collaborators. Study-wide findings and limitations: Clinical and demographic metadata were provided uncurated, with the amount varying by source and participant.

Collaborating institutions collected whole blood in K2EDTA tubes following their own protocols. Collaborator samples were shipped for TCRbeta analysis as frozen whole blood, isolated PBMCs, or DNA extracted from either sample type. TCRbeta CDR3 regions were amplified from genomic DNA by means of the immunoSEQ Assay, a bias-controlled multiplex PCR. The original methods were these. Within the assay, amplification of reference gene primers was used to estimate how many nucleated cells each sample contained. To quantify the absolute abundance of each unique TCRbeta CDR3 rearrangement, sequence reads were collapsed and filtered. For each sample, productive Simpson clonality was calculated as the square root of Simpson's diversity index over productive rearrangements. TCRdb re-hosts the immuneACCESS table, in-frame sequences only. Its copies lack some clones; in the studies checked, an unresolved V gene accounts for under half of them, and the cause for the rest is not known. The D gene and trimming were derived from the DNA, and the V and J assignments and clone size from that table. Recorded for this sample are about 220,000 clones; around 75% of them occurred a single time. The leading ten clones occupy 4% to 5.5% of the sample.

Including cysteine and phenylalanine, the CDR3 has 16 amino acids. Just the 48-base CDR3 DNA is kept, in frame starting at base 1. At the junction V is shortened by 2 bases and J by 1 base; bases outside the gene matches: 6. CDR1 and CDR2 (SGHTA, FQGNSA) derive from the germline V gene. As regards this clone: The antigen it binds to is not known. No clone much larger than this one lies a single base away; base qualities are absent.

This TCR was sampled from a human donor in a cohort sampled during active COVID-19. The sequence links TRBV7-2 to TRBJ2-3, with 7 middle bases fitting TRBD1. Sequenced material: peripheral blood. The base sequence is TGTGCCAGCAGCTTAAAGGGGGCTGGGGGCACAGATACGCAGTATTTT. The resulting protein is CASSLKGAGGTDTQYF. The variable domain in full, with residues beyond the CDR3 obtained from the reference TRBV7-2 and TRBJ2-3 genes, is GAGVSQSPSNKVTEKGKDVELRCDPISGHTALYWYRQSLGQGLEFLIYFQGNSAPDKSGLPSDRFSAERTGGSVSTLTIQRTQQEDSAVYLCASSLKGAGGTDTQYFGPGTRLTVL.